This entry features one T cell receptor beta chain sequence. Assay: immunoSEQ multiplex PCR; the TCRdb copy retains only in-frame clones and omits some. The sample carries 300,000 to 500,000 clones, approximately 91% recorded once. The source of the sample is a study of Ad26.COV2.S vaccination and SARS-CoV-2 variants. Germline V gives CDR1 SGHTA, CDR2 FQGNSA. The CDR3 covers 15 residues. V lost 1 base, J lost 2 bases, and 11 bases lay in between. Indicated treatment: roughly 19 received Ad26.COV2.S at low or high dose, single or two shots; about 5 received placebo; per-sample allocation not given. At day 63 after the first vaccine or placebo injection, samples were drawn.

This receptor was taken from a person between 18 and 65 years old who received the Ad26.COV2.S COVID-19 vaccine or a placebo. The gene calls are TRBV7-2 and TRBJ1-1; D unclear. The source was peripheral blood, collected in a trial of Ad26.COV2.S vaccine versus placebo. The CDR3: CASSLDAFFNTEAFF. The CDR3 DNA is TGTGCCAGCAGCTTAGATGCTTTTTTCAACACTGAAGCTTTCTTT.